A single T cell receptor (beta chain) is shown here with its context. The antigen remains undetermined. This entry is derived from a study of PD-1 blockade in classical Hodgkin lymphoma. Looked up from germline, CDR1 is ENHRY and CDR2 is SYGVKD. The germline V and J ends were trimmed by 10 bases and 8 bases, with 17 bases remaining between them. The CDR3 is 13 amino acids. Generated by immunoSEQ multiplex PCR, the TCRdb table keeps only in-frame clones and is missing some. The table has 20,000 to 25,000 clones, 80% seen once. Findings and caveats of the study: With respect to the repertoire differences, their causes, possibly disease activity or prior therapy, remain undefined.

No patient escaped relapse after autologous stem cell transplantation, and brentuximab vedotin exposure varied. This chain uses TRBV10-3 with TRBJ2-2; D remains ambiguous. The sample here was peripheral blood mononuclear cells (PBMCs), taken before the second cycle of nivolumab. The receptor comes from a human donor with classical Hodgkin lymphoma. DNA of the CDR3: TGTGCCACCGGACGGACCCAAGAAGGGGAGCTGTTTTTT. Translating gives CATGRTQEGELFF.